This T cell receptor beta chain comes out of a study of cytomegalovirus exposure and HLA in healthy donors. Primers for the PCR totalled 60 Vbeta and 13 Jbeta. Here immunoSEQ multiplex PCR was the method, and the copy in TCRdb shows in-frame clones only, minus some. Counted here are 150,000 to 200,000 clones, about 85% occurring once; the ten biggest clones make up roughly 1.9%. CDR3 length equals 16 residues. Germline V gives CDR1 LGHNA, CDR2 YSLEER. With 2 bases removed from V and 5 bases from J, the gap between germline ends came to 18 bases. This clone was seen a handful of times. This sequence originates from a man aged 18 to 29 in good health and CMV-seronegative. Sequenced material: PBMCs. J is TRBJ2-5 and V is TRBV4-3; D gene ambiguous. CDR3 nucleotides: TGCGCCAGCAGCCAATCCCCTTACAGCCCCGCGGAGACCCAGTACTTC. Translated, it gives CASSQSPYSPAETQYF.